Below are 2 T cell receptor beta chains sequenced from a single sample in a study of T cells in Graves' hyperthyroidism and ophthalmopathy. TCR beta CDR3 regions were amplified from RNA. The TCR CDR3 first-round RT-PCR relied on the HTBI primer set. TCRdb passed the multiplex PCR reads through MiXCR, listing each CDR3 protein once. The sample includes about 840,000 distinct CDR3 sequences, around 38% seen only once; the top ten take roughly 8.3%. Material for sequencing was blood. These receptors originate from a man aged 18 to 29 with Graves' hyperthyroidism.

J is TRBJ2-7 and V is TRBV5-1; D might be TRBD2 (5 bases). The V and J ends lost 4 bases and 5 bases respectively, with 16 bases between them. The CDR3 spans 14 residues. CDR1 and CDR2 (germline): SGHRS, YFSETQ. CDR3 sequence reads: CASSLRGRMDEQYF. CDR3 sequence (DNA): TGCGCCAGCAGCCTCCGGGGTAGAATGGACGAGCAGTACTTC. Full variable domain (missing parts from reference TRBV5-1 and TRBJ2-7): KAGVTQTPRYLIKTRGQQVTLSCSPISGHRSVSWYQQTPGQGLQFLFEYFSETQRNKGNFPGRFSGRQFSNSRSEMNVSTLELGDSALYLCASSLRGRMDEQYFGPGTRLTVT.

The chain joins TRBV30 to TRBJ1-3; D unresolved. The CDR3 runs to 15 residues. Germline values: CDR1 GTSNPN, CDR2 SVGIG (reference sequence). Trimming stripped 0 bases from V and 0 bases from J, with 9 bases between. The CDR3 DNA sequence: TGTGCCTGGAGTGTACCGTTCTACTCTGGAAACACCATATATTTT. This sequence encodes CAWSVPFYSGNTIYF. Together with reference TRBV30 and TRBJ1-3, the CDR3 gives the full variable domain: SQTIHQWPATLVQPVGSPLSLECTVEGTSNPNLYWYRQAAGRGLQLLFYSVGIGQISSEVPQNLSASRPQDRQFILSSKKLLLSDSGFYLCAWSVPFYSGNTIYFGEGSWLTVV.